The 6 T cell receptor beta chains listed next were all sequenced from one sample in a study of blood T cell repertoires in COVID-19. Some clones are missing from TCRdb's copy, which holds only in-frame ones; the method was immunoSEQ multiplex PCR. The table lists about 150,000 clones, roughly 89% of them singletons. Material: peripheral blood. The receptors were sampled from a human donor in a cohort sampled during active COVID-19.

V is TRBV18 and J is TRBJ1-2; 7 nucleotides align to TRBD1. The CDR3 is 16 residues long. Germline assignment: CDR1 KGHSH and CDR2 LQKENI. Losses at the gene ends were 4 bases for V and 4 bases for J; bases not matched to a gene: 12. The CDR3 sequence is CASSQNRQGGFYGYTF. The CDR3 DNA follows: TGTGCCAGCTCACAAAACAGACAGGGCGGCTTCTATGGCTACACCTTC.

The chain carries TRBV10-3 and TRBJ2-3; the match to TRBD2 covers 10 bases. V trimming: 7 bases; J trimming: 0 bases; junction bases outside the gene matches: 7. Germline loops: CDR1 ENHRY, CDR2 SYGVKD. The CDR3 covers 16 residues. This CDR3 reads CAIKGLAWSSTDTQYF. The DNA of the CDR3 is TGTGCCATCAAGGGACTAGCGTGGAGTAGCACAGATACGCAGTATTTT.

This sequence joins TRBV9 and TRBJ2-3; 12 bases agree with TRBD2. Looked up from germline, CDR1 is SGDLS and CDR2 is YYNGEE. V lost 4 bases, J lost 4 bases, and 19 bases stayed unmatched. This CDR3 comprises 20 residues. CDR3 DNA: TGTGCCAGCAGCTCAAACCCCAGGTGGGCTAGCGGGGGGGCCTCAGATACGCAGTATTTT. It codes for CASSSNPRWASGGASDTQYF.

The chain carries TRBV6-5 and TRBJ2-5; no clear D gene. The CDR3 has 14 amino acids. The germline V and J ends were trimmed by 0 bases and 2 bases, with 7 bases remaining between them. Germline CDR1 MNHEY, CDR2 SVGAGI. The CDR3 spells CASSYSSRQETQYF. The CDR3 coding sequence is TGTGCCAGCAGTTACTCGTCCAGACAAGAGACCCAGTACTTC.

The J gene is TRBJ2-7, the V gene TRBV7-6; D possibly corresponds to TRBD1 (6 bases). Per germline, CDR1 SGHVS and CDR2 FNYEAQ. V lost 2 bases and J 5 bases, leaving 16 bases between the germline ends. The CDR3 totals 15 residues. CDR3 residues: CASSLRTEEQDEQYF. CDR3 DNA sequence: TGTGCCAGCAGCTTACGGACAGAGGAACAAGACGAGCAGTACTTC.

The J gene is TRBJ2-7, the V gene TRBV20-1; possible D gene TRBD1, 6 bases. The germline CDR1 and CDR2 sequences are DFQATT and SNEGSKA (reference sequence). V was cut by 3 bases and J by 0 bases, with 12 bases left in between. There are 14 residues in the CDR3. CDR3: CSASRNRVSYEQYF. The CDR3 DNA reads TGCAGTGCTAGTCGAAACAGGGTCTCCTACGAGCAGTACTTC.